This T cell receptor beta chain was sequenced for a study of OX40 agonist ivuxolimab in advanced cancers. Study-level points and caveats: Some patients who did not respond also had low normalized T-cell clonal expansion. Fewer expanded clones were found on average in CD4+ than in CD8+ T cells.

A note on this clone: The antigen remains unidentified.

The table came from immunoSEQ multiplex PCR; TCRdb's copy has only in-frame clones and leaves some out. This table has 20,000 to 25,000 clones, approximately 91% appearing once. The V gene lost 5 bases and the J gene lost 2 bases, with 7 bases spanning the gap. The germline V gene encodes CDR1 SGHTA and CDR2 FQGNSA. There are 14 residues in the CDR3. Baseline was the first blood sampling point, followed by cycle 4 day 1 and cycle 7 day 1. The receptor's source is an adult with an advanced solid tumor such as melanoma, head and neck, liver or kidney cancer. This sequence joins TRBV7-2 and TRBJ2-6; D not certain. The sample in question was CD4+ or CD8+ T cells sorted from blood, obtained in a trial of the OX40 agonist ivuxolimab. DNA for the CDR3: TGTGCCAGCAGCCCCGTAACTGGGGCCAACGTCCTGACTTTC. Encoded protein: CASSPVTGANVLTF.